Below, 13 T cell receptor beta chains from the same sample are listed, as sequenced in a study of spatial heterogeneity in lung cancer. Notes on the study in general: The number of expanded tumor alpha and beta chains correlated with mutation number.

Time point of the sample: sample taken at primary tumor resection. The antigens for these receptors are not known. TCRdb itself ran the 5' RACE reads through MiXCR, one entry per CDR3 protein. The data show about 13,000 distinct CDR3 sequences, approximately 5.6% seen once. The sequencing used lung tumor tissue, collected at surgery. These receptors all come from a female donor with early-stage non-small cell lung cancer.

This clonotype has ten or more counts. The library was prepared for alpha chains; this beta chain is a stray read, so its frequency means little. The V call is TRBV7-2, the J call TRBJ2-5; the D gene is possibly TRBD1 (5 bases). This CDR3 comprises 15 residues. The germline V and J ends were trimmed by 1 base and 2 bases, with 11 bases remaining between them. The V gene's germline CDR1 is SGHTA and CDR2 FQGNSA. CDR3 sequence (DNA): TGTGCCAGCAGCTTAGTCATAGGGGTGCAAGAGACCCAGTACTTC. Its protein product is CASSLVIGVQETQYF. Combining the CDR3 with reference TRBV7-2 and TRBJ2-5 gives the whole variable domain GAGVSQSPSNKVTEKGKDVELRCDPISGHTALYWYRQSLGQGLEFLIYFQGNSAPDKSGLPSDRFSAERTGGSVSTLTIQRTQQEDSAVYLCASSLVIGVQETQYFGPGTRLLVL.

In the case of this clonotype: This beta chain was picked up by a library intended for alpha chains and is off target, so its count carries little meaning. The genes are TRBV29-1 and TRBJ1-2; D remains unclear. Germline V gene lookup returns CDR1 SQVTM and CDR2 ANQGSEA. V was clipped by 4 bases and J by 7 bases, with 19 bases between them. The CDR3 extends over 14 amino acids. The DNA of the CDR3 is TGCAGCGTTGGAAGTAGAGCAGGATCGGGTGGCTACACCTTC. Its protein product is CSVGSRAGSGGYTF.

This clonotype was counted at least ten times. With the library built for alpha chains, this beta chain is off target and its frequency is not meaningful. J is TRBJ1-5 and V is TRBV28; 7 positions match TRBD1. The CDR3 runs 16 residues. V lost 3 bases and J lost 5; bases outside the gene matches: 10. Germline V gives CDR1 MDHEN, CDR2 SYDVKM. The CDR3 DNA follows: TGTGCCAGCAGTTTTCCCTACGACAGGGACTATCAGCCCCAGCATTTT. Residues: CASSFPYDRDYQPQHF.

This clonotype was recorded many times. Since it is a stray read in a library aimed at alpha chains, this beta chain has a size that is not meaningful. The chain has TRBV7-2 and TRBJ2-7; D gene ambiguous. This CDR3 has 15 amino acids. Trimming removed 5 bases from V and 4 bases from J, with 18 bases in between. Germline lookup yields CDR1 SGHTA and CDR2 FQGNSA. CDR3 protein: CASSLDTWGSYEQYF. In nucleotides, the CDR3 is TGTGCCAGCAGCCTGGATACCTGGGGTTCGTACGAGCAGTACTTC.

In this sample, this clonotype turned up many times. This beta chain is an off-target read within a library intended for alpha chains, so its frequency means little. The rearrangement joins TRBV28 to TRBJ1-5, with TRBD1 matching over 11 bases. V lost 6 bases, J lost 5 bases, and 6 bases stayed unmatched. Per germline, CDR1 MDHEN and CDR2 SYDVKM. This CDR3 contains 15 residues. The CDR3 DNA reads as TGTGCCAGCAGCCGGGACAGGGGGGGTTATCAGCCCCAGCATTTT. It is translated as CASSRDRGGYQPQHF.

This clonotype showed up many times. This beta chain was picked up by a library intended for alpha chains and is off target, so its count carries little meaning. The rearrangement uses TRBV29-1 and TRBJ2-7; D perhaps matches TRBD1 (6 bases). Germline-derived CDR1 and CDR2 are SQVTM and ANQGSEA. The germline V and J ends were trimmed by 4 bases and 0 bases, with 10 bases remaining between them. The CDR3 covers 13 residues. CDR3 bases: TGCAGCGTTGCCTGGGACATCTCCTACGAGCAGTACTTC. Translation gives CSVAWDISYEQYF.

There are many counts of this clonotype. This beta chain appears as a stray read in a library generated for alpha chains; its size is not informative. The chain couples TRBV21-1 to TRBJ2-1; the table gives TRBD1 as D, unverified against the DNA. TRBV21-1 is recorded as a pseudogene. The CDR3 contains 16 residues. The CDR3 region is CASPKQAPGPDNEQFF. The CDR3 DNA is TGTGCCAGCCCCAAGCAGGCCCCAGGGCCCGACAATGAGCAGTTCTTC.

This clonotype was counted many times. This beta chain came through as a stray read in a library set up for alpha chains, and its size says little. This rearrangement joins TRBV12-3 or TRBV12-4 to TRBJ1-4; 7 nucleotides line up with TRBD1. V shed 6 bases and J 5 bases; nucleotides not matched to a gene: 6. The length of the CDR3 is 14 residues. The DNA of the CDR3 is TGTGCCAGCAGCCAGGACAGGTTCAATGAAAAACTGTTTTTT. This translates into CASSQDRFNEKLFF.

This clonotype was counted ten times or more. This beta chain is a stray read from a library made for alpha chains; its abundance is not meaningful. The chain couples TRBV7-2 to TRBJ1-3, with TRBD1 identical over 9 bases. Germline-derived CDR1 and CDR2 are SGHTA and FQGNSA. This CDR3 has 16 amino acids. Trimming removed 4 bases from V and 3 bases from J; junction bases left unmatched: 7. The CDR3 nucleotides read TGTGCCAGCAGCTCCTACGGGACAGGGCGTGGAAACACCATATATTTT. Translated, it gives CASSSYGTGRGNTIYF.

This clonotype was seen repeatedly, ten times or more. This beta chain is a stray sequence in a library constructed for alpha chains; its clone size is not meaningful. The genes are TRBV29-1 and TRBJ2-7; D is ambiguous. Trimming removed 4 bases from V and 0 bases from J, with 22 bases in between. CDR3 size: 17 residues. Per germline, CDR1 SQVTM and CDR2 ANQGSEA. CDR3 DNA: TGCAGCGTTGCCGATGGGCCGCTAACCCTTACCTCCTACGAGCAGTACTTC. Amino acid sequence: CSVADGPLTLTSYEQYF.

To note about this clonotype: The size of this beta chain means little, since it is a stray read in a library made for alpha chains. In nucleotides, the CDR3 is TGTGCCAGCAGCCGCCGCGTAGTCTGGGATGGCACAGATACGCAGTATTTT. It yields the protein CASSRRVVWDGTDTQYF. The chain couples TRBV6-5 to TRBJ2-3; unclear D gene. Trimming shortened V by 6 bases and J by 1 base, and 20 bases separated the two germline ends. The V gene's germline CDR1 is MNHEY and CDR2 SVGAGI. The CDR3 extends over 17 amino acids.

In this sample, this clonotype turned up many times. Because the library targeted alpha chains, this beta chain is an off-target read whose size means little. CDR3 sequence (DNA): TGTGCCAGCAGCTTGGGGACTGGAATCTCTGGGGCCAACGTCCTGACTTTC. Residues: CASSLGTGISGANVLTF. The chain links TRBV7-2 to TRBJ2-6, with D maybe TRBD2 (6 bases). V was pared by 3 bases and J by 0 bases, with 12 bases between. The CDR3 consists of 17 residues. Germline V gives CDR1 SGHTA, CDR2 FQGNSA.

This clonotype was picked up a small number of times. Since it is a stray read in a library aimed at alpha chains, this beta chain has a size that is not meaningful. The V and J genes are TRBV10-3 and TRBJ2-1; D perhaps matches TRBD1 (5 bases). The germline gives CDR1 ENHRY, CDR2 SYGVKD. Trimming cost V 3 bases and J 2 bases, with 11 bases left between them. This CDR3 contains 15 residues. The CDR3 nucleotides read TGTGCCATCAGTGATCAGGGAATTACCTACAATGAGCAGTTCTTC. This gives the protein CAISDQGITYNEQFF.